One sample yielded the 29 T cell receptor beta chains listed below, sequenced in a study of blood T cell repertoires in COVID-19. The method was immunoSEQ multiplex PCR; TCRdb's version includes in-frame clones alone and lacks a portion of them. Of 110,000 or so clones listed, more than 70% are singletons. Sequencing was done on a sample of peripheral blood. The receptors were sampled from a woman aged 60-70 years with COVID-19, enrolled during active disease.

The chain employs TRBV5-8 and TRBJ1-2, with 9 positions matching TRBD1. This CDR3 is 14 amino acids long. V dropped 4 bases and J dropped 1; count of bases not matched to a gene: 2. Germline assignment: CDR1 SGHTS and CDR2 YDEGEE. The DNA of the CDR3 is TGTGCCAGCAGCCCGGGACAGGGTAACTATGGCTACACCTTC. Its translation is CASSPGQGNYGYTF.

This clone turned up a few times. The chain joins TRBV5-1 to TRBJ1-3; maybe TRBD1 (5 bases). V was cut by 3 bases and J by 8 bases, with 18 bases left in between. CDR3 length equals 15 residues. Germline assignment: CDR1 SGHRS and CDR2 YFSETQ. CDR3 sequence reads: CASSYSGATQDTIYF. In DNA form, the CDR3 reads TGCGCCAGCAGCTATAGCGGGGCCACGCAAGACACCATATATTTT.

The rearrangement links TRBV3-1 (or the pseudogene TRBV3-2) to TRBJ2-3; D not resolved. This CDR3 contains 15 residues. Germline V CDR1 and CDR2: LGHDT, YNNKEL (reference sequence). Trimming pared 2 bases from V and 0 bases from J, leaving 9 bases between. CDR3 loop: CASSQTLSSTDTQYF. The CDR3 DNA is TGTGCCAGCAGCCAAACATTAAGTAGCACAGATACGCAGTATTTT.

This chain uses TRBV5-6 with TRBJ1-2, with D tentatively TRBD1 (5 bases). The germline V gene has CDR1 SGHDT and CDR2 YYEEEE. V lost 1 base, J lost 6 bases, and 10 bases lay in between. This CDR3 spans 13 amino acids. CDR3 amino acids: CASSLLQGHGYTF. As DNA, the CDR3 is TGTGCCAGCAGCTTGTTGCAGGGTCATGGCTACACCTTC.

The chain joins TRBV5-4 to TRBJ1-2; D is uncertain. Germline V gene sequence: CDR1 SGHNT, CDR2 YYREEE (reference sequence). Between the trimmed V and J ends, which lost 0 bases and 2 bases, there was a span of 11 bases. The CDR3 covers 15 residues. CDR3 coding DNA: TGTGCCAGCAGCTTGGCCGGGTCGGGGAACTATGGCTACACCTTC. Protein: CASSLAGSGNYGYTF.

The V and J genes are TRBV7-9 and TRBJ1-2; 7 nucleotides match TRBD1. Germline-derived CDR1 and CDR2 are SEHNR and FQNEAQ (reference sequence). The CDR3 totals 13 residues. Trimming cost V 6 bases and J 4 bases; bases outside gene matches: 5. Here the CDR3 DNA reads TGTGCCAGCAGTCCCCGGGACAGCTATGGCTACACCTTC. Amino acid sequence: CASSPRDSYGYTF.

The chain uses TRBV6-1 and TRBJ1-4; D unclear. This CDR3 contains 13 residues. Trimming shortened V by 2 bases and J by 6 bases, and 7 bases separated the two germline ends. The germline V gene encodes CDR1 MNHNS and CDR2 SASEGT. As DNA, the CDR3 is TGTGCCAGCAGTGAAATCCAGGATGAAAAACTGTTTTTT. Its protein is CASSEIQDEKLFF.

V gene TRBV21-1 combines with J gene TRBJ1-4; TRBD1 is taken as the D call from the table, unchecked against the DNA. TRBV21-1 is a pseudogene. This CDR3 spans 18 amino acids. The chain's CDR3 is CASSKQGAIGQSNEKLFF. As DNA, the CDR3 is TGTGCCAGCAGCAAACAAGGCGCTATCGGACAGTCGAATGAAAAACTGTTTTTT.

V usage is TRBV7-3 and J usage is TRBJ2-2; 12 positions match TRBD1. CDR1 and CDR2 from the germline V gene are SGHTA and FQGTGA. The CDR3 is 17 amino acids. V trimming: 5 bases; J trimming: 7 bases; junction bases outside the gene matches: 11. The CDR3 DNA reads as TGTGCCAGCAGCCTCTATCCGGGACAGGGGGCTGGCGGGGAGCTGTTTTTT. It codes for CASSLYPGQGAGGELFF.

V usage is TRBV9 and J usage is TRBJ2-3; 7 nucleotides agree with TRBD2. Germline loops: CDR1 SGDLS, CDR2 YYNGEE. J lost 0 bases, V lost 4 bases, and 5 bases had no gene match. The CDR3 has 15 amino acids. CDR3: CASSTSVLSTDTQYF. CDR3 DNA: TGTGCCAGCAGCACTAGCGTTCTTAGCACAGATACGCAGTATTTT.

V is TRBV2 and J is TRBJ1-1, with TRBD1 matching 7 bases. J was trimmed by 4 bases and V by 7 bases; bases with no gene match: 6. The CDR3 covers 13 residues. CDR1 and CDR2 (germline): SNHLY, FYNNEI. CDR3 loop: CASTMTGSTEAFF. CDR3 DNA sequence: TGTGCCAGCACCATGACAGGGTCCACTGAAGCTTTCTTT.

The V gene is TRBV10-3, the J gene TRBJ2-3, with 11 positions matching TRBD2. The CDR3 extends over 18 amino acids. CDR1 ENHRY and CDR2 SYGVKD come from the germline V gene. After removal of 2 bases from V and 1 base from J, the junction contained 8 bases not matched to a gene. CDR3 loop: CAISETSGGGRGTDTQYF. The CDR3, as DNA: TGTGCCATCAGTGAGACTAGCGGGGGCGGCCGAGGCACAGATACGCAGTATTTT.

Written as DNA, the CDR3 is TGTGCCAGCAGCTTCACAGATACGCAGTATTTT. This translates into CASSFTDTQYF. V usage is TRBV2 and J usage is TRBJ2-3; D remains unclear. Germline V gene data show CDR1 as SNHLY and CDR2 as FYNNEI. CDR3 size: 11 residues. V lost 6 bases and J lost 2, with 3 bases in between. The full variable domain, in which reference TRBV2 and TRBJ2-3 provide the parts outside the CDR3, is EPEVTQTPSHQVTQMGQEVILRCVPISNHLYFYWYRQILGQKVEFLVSFYNNEISEKSEIFDDQFSVERPDGSNFTLKIRSTKLEDSAMYFCASSFTDTQYFGPGTRLTVL.

V usage is TRBV3-1 (or the pseudogene TRBV3-2) and J usage is TRBJ2-5; TRBD1 is a possible D gene (5 bases). This CDR3 has 16 amino acids. Trimming cost V 0 bases and J 1 base, with 12 bases left between them. CDR1 and CDR2 from the germline V gene are LGHDT and YNNKEL (reference sequence). The CDR3: CASSQDWAGIQETQYF. The DNA of the CDR3 is TGTGCCAGCAGCCAAGATTGGGCAGGGATCCAAGAGACCCAGTACTTC.

The chain recombines TRBV7-2 with TRBJ2-3, with D tentatively TRBD1 (5 bases). CDR3 length: 13 residues. V lost 4 bases to trimming and J lost 3 bases, with 8 bases between them. In germline, CDR1 is SGHTA, CDR2 FQGNSA. This CDR3 is CASSSRQTDTQYF. Written as DNA, the CDR3 is TGTGCCAGCAGCTCACGACAGACAGATACGCAGTATTTT.

CDR3 in amino acids: CASTIYPGQGGYGYTF. CDR3 nucleotide sequence: TGCGCCAGCACCATATACCCGGGACAGGGCGGCTATGGCTACACCTTC. The V call is TRBV4-1, the J call TRBJ1-2; 9 bases fit TRBD1. The CDR3 runs 16 residues. J was trimmed by 4 bases and V by 7 bases; bases with no gene match: 13. Germline V gene sequence: CDR1 MGHRA, CDR2 YSYEKL.

This rearrangement joins TRBV10-3 to TRBJ1-5; maybe TRBD1 (5 bases). V was trimmed by 2 bases and J by 1 base, leaving 12 bases between them. The germline V gene encodes CDR1 ENHRY and CDR2 SYGVKD. This CDR3 region has 16 residues. The CDR3 nucleotides are TGTGCCATCAGTGAGGGCTGGGGACTCAGCAATCAGCCCCAGCATTTT. Its translation: CAISEGWGLSNQPQHF.

The chain carries TRBV18 and TRBJ2-2; no firm D call. Germline V lookup: CDR1 KGHSH, CDR2 LQKENI. CDR3 length equals 14 residues. V gave up 1 base and J gave up 3 bases, with 6 bases separating them. This chain's CDR3 is CASSPRVDTGELFF. The CDR3 DNA reads as TGTGCCAGCTCACCACGCGTGGACACCGGGGAGCTGTTTTTT.

This rearrangement joins TRBV28 to TRBJ1-5; D remains ambiguous. The CDR3 is made up of 14 amino acids. Germline CDR1 and CDR2: MDHEN and SYDVKM. V was clipped by 1 base and J by 3 bases, with 7 bases between them. The CDR3 here is CASSLSGSNQPQHF. The DNA of the CDR3 is TGTGCCAGCAGTTTATCGGGATCCAATCAGCCCCAGCATTTT.

The chain couples TRBV11-3 to TRBJ1-3; maybe TRBD1 (5 bases). From germline, CDR1 is SGHNT and CDR2 YENEEA. V was trimmed by 2 bases and J by 1 base, leaving 15 bases between them. CDR3 size: 17 residues. CDR3 residues: CASSLNQGAESGNTIYF. As DNA, the CDR3 is TGTGCCAGCAGCTTAAACCAGGGTGCCGAATCTGGAAACACCATATATTTT.

This sequence joins TRBV3-1 (or the pseudogene TRBV3-2) and TRBJ1-1; D is perhaps TRBD1 (5 bases). The CDR3 covers 14 residues. V was clipped by 4 bases and J by 0 bases, with 9 bases between them. CDR1 is LGHDT and CDR2 is YNNKEL in the germline V gene (reference sequence). The CDR3 sequence is CASSPDTMNTEAFF. In DNA form, the CDR3 reads TGTGCCAGCAGCCCGGACACCATGAACACTGAAGCTTTCTTT.

The chain joins TRBV19 to TRBJ2-7; no definite D call. CDR3 size: 16 residues. V was pared by 4 bases and J by 4 bases, with 20 bases between. Germline V lookup: CDR1 LNHDA, CDR2 SQIVND (reference sequence). CDR3 bases: TGTGCCAGTAGTAACGAAAGGAGTTACGATCTGTACGAGCAGTACTTC. Its protein product is CASSNERSYDLYEQYF.

The CDR3 nucleotides are TGTGCCAGCAGCCAAAAAGTGGACAGCCAAGCTAACTATGGCTACACCTTC. It codes for CASSQKVDSQANYGYTF. The chain links TRBV4-2 to TRBJ1-2; D is possibly TRBD1 (6 bases). Trimming removed 2 bases from V and 0 bases from J, with 16 bases in between. This CDR3 has 17 amino acids. The germline V gene has CDR1 LGHNA and CDR2 YNFKEQ.

The table lists this clone with a count of one. The chain employs TRBV5-8 and TRBJ2-5; D is unresolved. V was clipped by 4 bases and J by 5 bases, with 12 bases between them. The CDR3 runs to 13 residues. Germline V gives CDR1 SGHTS, CDR2 YDEGEE. The CDR3 sequence: CASSTDIYETQYF. CDR3 DNA sequence: TGTGCCAGCAGCACAGACATATACGAGACCCAGTACTTC.

This clone was seen a single time. The chain carries TRBV7-8 and TRBJ1-5; maybe TRBD1 (6 bases). Between the trimmed V and J ends, which lost 10 bases and 0 bases, there was a span of 25 bases. Germline V CDR1 and CDR2: SGHVS, FQNEAQ. The CDR3 is 18 amino acids. CDR3 in amino acids: CATTSQGLGLDSNQPQHF. The CDR3 DNA reads as TGTGCCACCACTTCACAGGGCCTAGGTTTGGATAGCAATCAGCCCCAGCATTTT. Together with reference TRBV7-8 and TRBJ1-5, the CDR3 gives the full variable domain: GAGVSQSPRYKVAKRGQDVALRCDPISGHVSLFWYQQALGQGPEFLTYFQNEAQLDKSGLPSDRFFAERPEGSVSTLKIQRTQQEDSAVYLCATTSQGLGLDSNQPQHFGDGTRLSIL.

This clone was counted only a few times. The chain recombines TRBV5-1 with TRBJ1-4; 7 nucleotides agree with TRBD1. This CDR3 is built from 17 residues. The trim removed 4 bases at V and 6 bases at J, leaving 15 bases unmatched. The V gene's germline CDR1 is SGHRS and CDR2 YFSETQ. CDR3 nucleotide sequence: TGCGCCAGCAGCCCTACCGGAGGGGGCAGACCCTATGAAAAACTGTTTTTT. Encoded protein: CASSPTGGGRPYEKLFF.

The genes are TRBV25-1 and TRBJ2-5, with D unclear. The CDR3 contains 13 residues. Germline-derived CDR1 and CDR2 are MGHDK and SYGVNS. The V end lost 3 bases, the J end lost 5 bases, and 10 bases lay between the germline ends. This CDR3 is CASSESGQETQYF. The CDR3 region has the DNA TGTGCCAGCAGTGAGTCGGGTCAGGAGACCCAGTACTTC.

The chain has TRBV28 and TRBJ1-6; 9 bases align to TRBD1. J lost 7 bases, V lost 2 bases, and 3 bases had no gene match. CDR3 length: 15 amino acids. Germline CDR1 reads MDHEN; CDR2 reads SYDVKM. Here the CDR3 DNA reads TGTGCCAGCAGTTTACCGGGACAGGGAAATTCACCCCTCCACTTT. Its translation is CASSLPGQGNSPLHF.

This clone was recorded a few times. The genes are TRBV5-1 and TRBJ2-3, with 9 nucleotides matching TRBD2. V lost 3 bases and J lost 0; bases outside the gene matches: 14. The CDR3 is 19 amino acids. CDR1 and CDR2 (germline): SGHRS, YFSETQ. CDR3 loop: CASSYNGVAGATSTDTQYF. The CDR3 bases are TGCGCCAGCAGCTATAATGGAGTAGCGGGGGCCACTAGCACAGATACGCAGTATTTT.